This T cell receptor beta chain was captured by sequencing in a study of regulatory T cells in long-lasting Graves disease. General observations from the study: TRBV28, TRBJ1-2 and TRBJ2-5 were favored in persistent disease.

As to this clonotype: Its antigen is not identified.

Time point given: newly diagnosed GD, antithyroid drugs for less than 3 months. Following extraction of RNA from PBMCs, that RNA was used to make the TCR library. Xi'an, China, was home to the endocrinology department that provided patients. Arm-PCR of CDR3 regions and iRepertoire HTBI primers were the basis on which TCR beta libraries were built. TCRdb ran MiXCR on the multiplex PCR reads and lists one entry per CDR3 protein. The sample consists of hundreds of thousands of distinct CDR3 sequences, around 15% of them appearing once. The ends lost 5 bases at V and 7 bases at J; junction bases unmatched: 10. CDR3 length equals 16 residues. Germline V lookup: CDR1 MNHNS, CDR2 SASEGT. These data were also filed under a second study, of T cells in Graves' hyperthyroidism and ophthalmopathy. That work contributes: Uncontrolled infection, other autoimmune disease, pregnancy or lactation excluded patients.

The V gene is TRBV6-1, the J gene TRBJ1-6; TRBD1 matches at 8 bases. This clonotype was obtained from a man aged 35-49 years with Graves disease. Sequencing was performed on peripheral blood mononuclear cells (PBMCs), taken at new diagnosis, from a patient treated with antithyroid drugs. The CDR3 bases are TGTGCCAGCAGTCCCACCTGGACAGGGAACAATTCACCCCTCCACTTT. It yields the protein CASSPTWTGNNSPLHF.